This T cell receptor beta chain came from a study of blood T cell repertoires in COVID-19. Study summary: Sources were T cells, B-cell-depleted T cells, or PBMCs; the material itself was cDNA or gDNA.

The CDR3 covers 13 residues. V lost 3 bases, J lost 5 bases, and 8 bases lay in between. Assignments of participants to cohorts depended upon their own reported clinical history. The study counted Cohort 3 donors as recovered given two negative PCRs, clearance, or symptom resolution. Methods used by the authors: Amplification with reference gene primers provided the estimates of nucleated cell counts. Profiling relied on immunoSEQ multiplex PCR, and the TCRdb table lists in-frame clones only, not all of them. The DNA was the basis for D and trimming; V, J and clone size are from that table. This table holds around 140,000 clones, approximately 87% found once.

The V gene is TRBV12-3 or TRBV12-4, the J gene TRBJ1-5, with D tentatively TRBD1 (5 bases). The specimen sequenced was PBMCs or T cells enriched from blood (not recorded which). The receptor comes from a man aged 55 to 70 who had recovered from COVID-19. The CDR3 region has the DNA TGTGCCAGCAGTTTCAGGGAAGATCAGCCCCAGCATTTT. Translation gives CASSFREDQPQHF.